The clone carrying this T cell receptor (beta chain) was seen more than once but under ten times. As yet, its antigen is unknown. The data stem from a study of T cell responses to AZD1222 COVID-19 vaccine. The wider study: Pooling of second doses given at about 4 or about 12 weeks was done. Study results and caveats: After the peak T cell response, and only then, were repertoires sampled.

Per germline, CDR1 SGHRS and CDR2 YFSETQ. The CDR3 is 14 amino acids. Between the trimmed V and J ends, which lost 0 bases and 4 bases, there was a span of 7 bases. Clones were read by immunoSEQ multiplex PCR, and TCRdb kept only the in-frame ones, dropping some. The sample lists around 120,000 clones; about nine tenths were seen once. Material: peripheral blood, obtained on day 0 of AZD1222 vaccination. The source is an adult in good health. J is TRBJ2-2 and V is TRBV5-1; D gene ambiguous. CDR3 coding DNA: TGCGCCAGCAGCTTGGCGGCAGGCACCGGGGAGCTGTTTTTT. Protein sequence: CASSLAAGTGELFF.